Described below is a single T cell receptor beta chain sequence and its context. Its antigen remains unidentified. The sample belongs to a study of cytomegalovirus exposure and HLA in healthy donors. The CDR3 is 17 amino acids. V was shortened by 2 bases and J by 0 bases, with 17 bases between the two germline ends. Germline assignment: CDR1 SGDLS and CDR2 YYNGEE. PCR primers comprised 60 Vbeta and 13 Jbeta primers. Profiled with immunoSEQ multiplex PCR; TCRdb holds only in-frame clones, not every one. The profile shows some 200,000 clones, around four fifths of them singletons. The study, taken as a whole, reports: Another analysis was done later, and it associated approximately 18,000 TCR beta sequences with HLA alleles at 0.05 false discovery rate. Across donors, sequencing depth was assumed by presence/absence analyses to be roughly uniform.

Sequences were obtained from PBMCs. The clonotype comes from a woman in her forties in good health and CMV-seronegative. This sequence joins TRBV9 and TRBJ1-1, with D possibly TRBD1 on 6 matching bases. CDR3 in amino acids: CASSVEGRDKMNTEAFF. As DNA, the CDR3 is TGTGCCAGCAGCGTCGAGGGAAGGGACAAAATGAACACTGAAGCTTTCTTT.